The 12 T cell receptor beta chains listed next were all sequenced from one sample in a study of CD8 T cells in Susac syndrome. RNA was extracted with the RNeasy kit, and a quantity of about 0.45 to 1 ug was reverse transcribed using random hexamers. TCRdb called the immunoSEQ multiplex PCR reads again in MiXCR, with one record for every CDR3 protein. Altogether more than 80,000 distinct CDR3 sequences are present, roughly 95% being singletons, with the ten largest covering approximately 0.41%. The sample was CD8+ T cells from PBMCs. These receptors all stem from a human donor with Susac syndrome.

The V gene is TRBV29-1, the J gene TRBJ1-1; TRBD1 might be the D (6 bases). Germline V gene data show CDR1 as SQVTM and CDR2 as ANQGSEA. Trimming took 4 bases from V and 0 from J, leaving 15 bases between them. The CDR3 has 15 amino acids. CDR3 loop: CSVARQVNLNTEAFF. DNA of the CDR3: TGCAGCGTTGCTCGACAGGTAAACTTGAACACTGAAGCTTTCTTT. The entire variable domain, with the rest obtained from reference TRBV29-1 and TRBJ1-1, is as follows: SAVISQKPSRDICQRGTSLTIQCQVDSQVTMMFWYRQQPGQSLTLIATANQGSEATYESGFVIDKFPISRPNLTFSTLTVSNMSPEDSSIYLCSVARQVNLNTEAFFGQGTRLTVV.

This chain connects TRBV13 to TRBJ2-5, with 12 bases identical to TRBD2. Germline values: CDR1 PRHDT, CDR2 FYEKMQ (reference sequence). The J segment lost 2 bases and the V segment lost 2 bases, leaving 6 bases of the junction unmatched. The length of the CDR3 is 17 residues. DNA of the CDR3: TGTGCCAGCAGCTTACGCGGACTAGCGGGACTTCAAGAGACCCAGTACTTC. This codes for CASSLRGLAGLQETQYF.

The chain links TRBV6-6 to TRBJ1-4; possibly TRBD1 for D (6 bases). Germline V gene lookup returns CDR1 MNHNY and CDR2 SVGAGI (reference sequence). The CDR3 covers 13 residues. Trimming took 7 bases from V and 8 from J, leaving 14 bases between them. The CDR3 reads CASNTLGGEKLFF. CDR3 DNA sequence: TGTGCCAGCAATACCTTAGGGGGAGAAAAACTGTTTTTT.

The V and J genes are TRBV9 and TRBJ2-1; D is unresolved. V was shortened by 7 bases and J by 5 bases, with 7 bases between the two germline ends. CDR3 length: 11 residues. Germline lookup yields CDR1 SGDLS and CDR2 YYNGEE. DNA for the CDR3: TGTGCCAGCGGCCCTCACAATGAGCAGTTCTTC. It yields the protein CASGPHNEQFF. Based on the CDR3 plus reference TRBV9 and TRBJ2-1, the full variable domain is DSGVTQTPKHLITATGQRVTLRCSPRSGDLSVYWYQQSLDQGLQFLIQYYNGEERAKGNILERFSAQQFPDLHSELNLSSLELGDSALYFCASGPHNEQFFGPGTRLTVL.

The chain employs TRBV7-3 and TRBJ2-1; D call uncertain. Germline V gene sequence: CDR1 SGHTA, CDR2 FQGTGA. V was pared by 2 bases and J by 3 bases, with 8 bases between. This CDR3 contains 14 residues. For the CDR3, the DNA is TGTGCCAGCAGCTTAGTTGGGGTCTACAATGAGCAGTTCTTC. Translation gives CASSLVGVYNEQFF. Full variable domain (missing parts from reference TRBV7-3 and TRBJ2-1): GAGVSQTPSNKVTEKGKYVELRCDPISGHTALYWYRQSLGQGPEFLIYFQGTGAADDSGLPNDRFFAVRPEGSVSTLKIQRTERGDSAVYLCASSLVGVYNEQFFGPGTRLTVL.

The chain combines TRBV10-3 with TRBJ2-3, with a weak D call TRBD2 (5 bases). This CDR3 is built from 14 residues. Germline assignment: CDR1 ENHRY and CDR2 SYGVKD. V lost 3 bases and J 6 bases, leaving 13 bases between the germline ends. Here the CDR3 reads CAISDEKGGDTQYF. CDR3 nucleotide sequence: TGTGCCATCAGTGATGAAAAGGGCGGGGATACGCAGTATTTT.

The chain combines TRBV20-1 with TRBJ2-7; D is possibly TRBD2 (6 bases). V gave up 0 bases and J gave up 4 bases, with 13 bases separating them. This CDR3 spans 14 amino acids. Looked up from germline, CDR1 is DFQATT and CDR2 is SNEGSKA (reference sequence). The DNA of the CDR3 is TGCAGTGCTAGAGATCGGGATAGCGGTTACGAGCAGTACTTC. Its translation: CSARDRDSGYEQYF.

The gene calls are TRBV6-6 and TRBJ2-7; perhaps TRBD2 as D (6 bases). The CDR3 sequence is 12 residues long. Trimming took off 6 bases at V and 5 bases at J, with 11 bases between the two ends. CDR1 and CDR2 from the germline V gene are MNHNY and SVGAGI (reference sequence). The CDR3 loop is CASSPTGDEQYF. The CDR3, as DNA: TGTGCCAGCAGCCCTACGGGGGACGAGCAGTACTTC.

The chain uses TRBV14 and TRBJ2-1; 10 bases are a match to TRBD1. The CDR3 loop spans 15 amino acids. J was trimmed by 4 bases and V by 4 bases; bases with no gene match: 4. In germline, CDR1 is SGHDN, CDR2 FVKESK. CDR3 nucleotides: TGTGCCAGCAGCCTGACAGGGGGCGCATACAATGAGCAGTTCTTC. Translating it yields CASSLTGGAYNEQFF.

As for this clonotype: Compared with germline, one end of the junction differs, possibly owing to a read error. The rearrangement joins TRBV14 to TRBJ2-7; D remains ambiguous. CDR1 and CDR2 from the germline V gene are SGHDN and FVKESK. The CDR3 consists of 11 residues. Here the CDR3 DNA reads TGCCCCCCCCAGGACTCCTACGAGCAGTACTTC. As protein: CPPQDSYEQYF.

The J gene is TRBJ2-7, the V gene TRBV4-1; D is unresolved. CDR3 length: 13 amino acids. Germline V gene sequence: CDR1 MGHRA, CDR2 YSYEKL. V was pared by 3 bases and J by 2 bases, with 8 bases between. DNA of the CDR3: TGCGCCAGCAGCCAGGTAACAACCTACGAGCAGTACTTC. Amino acid sequence: CASSQVTTYEQYF.

V is TRBV12-3 or TRBV12-4 and J is TRBJ2-1; TRBD2 aligns across 12 bases. This CDR3 region has 12 residues. With 7 bases clipped from V and 11 bases from J, the junction kept 3 bases outside the gene matches. CDR3 DNA: TGTGCCAGCACCGGACTAGCGGGGAAGCAGTTCTTC. Translation gives CASTGLAGKQFF.